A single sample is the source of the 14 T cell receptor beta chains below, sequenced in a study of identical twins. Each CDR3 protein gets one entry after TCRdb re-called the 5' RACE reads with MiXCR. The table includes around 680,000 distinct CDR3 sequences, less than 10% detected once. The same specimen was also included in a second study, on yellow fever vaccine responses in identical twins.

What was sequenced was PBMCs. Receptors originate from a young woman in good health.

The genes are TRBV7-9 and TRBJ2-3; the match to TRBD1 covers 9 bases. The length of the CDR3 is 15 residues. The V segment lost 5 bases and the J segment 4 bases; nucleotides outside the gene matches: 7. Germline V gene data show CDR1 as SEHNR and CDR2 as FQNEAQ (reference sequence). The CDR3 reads CASSPGDRVSDTQYF. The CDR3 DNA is TGTGCCAGCAGCCCGGGGGACAGGGTGTCAGATACGCAGTATTTT.

As DNA, the CDR3 is TGTGCCAGCAGCGTACTAGCGGGGGGTCCGTACAATGAGCAGTTCTTC. Protein product: CASSVLAGGPYNEQFF. The genes are TRBV9 and TRBJ2-1; 11 bases match TRBD2. With 1 base clipped from V and 4 bases from J, the junction kept 4 bases outside the gene matches. The CDR3 runs 16 residues. The germline gives CDR1 SGDLS, CDR2 YYNGEE.

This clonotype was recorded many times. The chain's CDR3 is CASSRKKDSLHYEQYF. The CDR3 DNA reads as TGTGCCAGCAGCCGGAAAAAGGACAGCCTTCACTACGAGCAGTACTTC. This chain uses TRBV7-9 with TRBJ2-7; D might be TRBD1 (6 bases). The CDR3 has 16 residues. V dropped 5 bases and J dropped 3 bases, with 20 bases sitting between them. The germline V gene has CDR1 SEHNR and CDR2 FQNEAQ (reference sequence).

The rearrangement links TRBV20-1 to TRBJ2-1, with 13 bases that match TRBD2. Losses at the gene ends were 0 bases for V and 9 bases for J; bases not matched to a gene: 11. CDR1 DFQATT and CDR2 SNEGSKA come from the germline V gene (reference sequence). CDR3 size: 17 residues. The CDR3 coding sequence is TGCAGTGCTAGAGATCTTCGTCGGACTAGCGGGAGCTTTGAGCAGTTCTTC. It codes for CSARDLRRTSGSFEQFF.

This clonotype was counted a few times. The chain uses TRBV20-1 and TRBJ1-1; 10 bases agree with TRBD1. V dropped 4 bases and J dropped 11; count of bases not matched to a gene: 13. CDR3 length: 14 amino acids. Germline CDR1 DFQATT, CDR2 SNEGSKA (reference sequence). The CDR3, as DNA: TGCAGTGCTAAACCGGGACAGGGGATTCCCGGGGCTTTCTTT. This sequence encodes CSAKPGQGIPGAFF.

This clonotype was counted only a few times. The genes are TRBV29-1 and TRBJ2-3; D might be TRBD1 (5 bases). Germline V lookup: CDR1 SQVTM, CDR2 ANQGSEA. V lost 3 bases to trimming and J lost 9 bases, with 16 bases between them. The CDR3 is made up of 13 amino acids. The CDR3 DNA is TGCAGCGTTGACCGCGACTTCTCAGGGACGCAGTATTTT. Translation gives CSVDRDFSGTQYF.

The CDR3 is CAIRVTSAEGVELFF. CDR3 DNA: TGTGCCATCAGGGTGACTAGCGCCGAGGGAGTGGAGCTGTTTTTT. V and J are TRBV10-3 and TRBJ2-2; TRBD2 aligns across 8 bases. Germline V gives CDR1 ENHRY, CDR2 SYGVKD. J was trimmed by 10 bases and V by 6 bases; bases with no gene match: 13. The CDR3 consists of 15 residues.

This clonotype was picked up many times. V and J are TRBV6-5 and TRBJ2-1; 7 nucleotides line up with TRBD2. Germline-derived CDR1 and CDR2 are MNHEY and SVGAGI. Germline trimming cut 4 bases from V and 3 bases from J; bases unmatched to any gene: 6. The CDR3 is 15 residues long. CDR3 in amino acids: CASSFTSAGYNEQFF. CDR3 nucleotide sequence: TGTGCCAGCAGTTTCACTAGCGCCGGCTACAATGAGCAGTTCTTC.

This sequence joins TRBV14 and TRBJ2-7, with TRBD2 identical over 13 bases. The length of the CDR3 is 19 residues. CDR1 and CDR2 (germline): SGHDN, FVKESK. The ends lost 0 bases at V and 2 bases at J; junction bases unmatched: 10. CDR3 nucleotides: TGTGCCAGCAGCCAAGATCTGACTAGCGGGAGGACAAACACCTACGAGCAGTACTTC. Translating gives CASSQDLTSGRTNTYEQYF.

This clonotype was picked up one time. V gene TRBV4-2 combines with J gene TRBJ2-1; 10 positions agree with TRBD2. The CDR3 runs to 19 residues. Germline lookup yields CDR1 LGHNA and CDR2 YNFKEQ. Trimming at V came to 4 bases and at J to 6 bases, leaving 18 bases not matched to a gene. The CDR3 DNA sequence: TGTGCCAGCAGCCCCATAATGCCTAGCGGGAGAAGAGAACGCAATGAGCAGTTCTTC. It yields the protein CASSPIMPSGRRERNEQFF.

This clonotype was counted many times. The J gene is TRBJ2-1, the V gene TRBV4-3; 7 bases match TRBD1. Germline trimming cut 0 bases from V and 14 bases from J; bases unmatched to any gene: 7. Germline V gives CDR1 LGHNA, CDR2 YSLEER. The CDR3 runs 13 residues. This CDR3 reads CASSQERKTGEFF. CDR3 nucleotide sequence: TGCGCCAGCAGCCAAGAGAGAAAAACAGGGGAGTTCTTC.

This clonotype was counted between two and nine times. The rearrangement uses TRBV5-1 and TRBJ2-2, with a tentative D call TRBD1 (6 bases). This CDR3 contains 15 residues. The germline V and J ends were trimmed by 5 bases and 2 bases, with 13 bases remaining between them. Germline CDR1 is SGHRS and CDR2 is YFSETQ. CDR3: CASSSRGINTGELFF. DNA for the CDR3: TGCGCCAGCAGTTCCAGGGGAATTAACACCGGGGAGCTGTTTTTT.

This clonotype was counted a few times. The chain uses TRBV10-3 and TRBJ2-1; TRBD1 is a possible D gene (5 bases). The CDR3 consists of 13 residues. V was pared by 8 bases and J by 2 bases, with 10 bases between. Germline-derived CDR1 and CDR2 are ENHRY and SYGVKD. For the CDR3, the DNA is TGTGCCATCCAAGTAGGGGCCTACAATGAGCAGTTCTTC. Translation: CAIQVGAYNEQFF.

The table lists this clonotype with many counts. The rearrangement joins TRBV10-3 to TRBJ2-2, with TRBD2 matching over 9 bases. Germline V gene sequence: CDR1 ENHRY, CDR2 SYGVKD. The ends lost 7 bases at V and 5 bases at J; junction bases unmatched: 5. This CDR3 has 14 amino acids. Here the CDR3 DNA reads TGTGCCATCAAGAGTAGCGGGAGTACCGGGGAGCTGTTTTTT. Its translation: CAIKSSGSTGELFF.